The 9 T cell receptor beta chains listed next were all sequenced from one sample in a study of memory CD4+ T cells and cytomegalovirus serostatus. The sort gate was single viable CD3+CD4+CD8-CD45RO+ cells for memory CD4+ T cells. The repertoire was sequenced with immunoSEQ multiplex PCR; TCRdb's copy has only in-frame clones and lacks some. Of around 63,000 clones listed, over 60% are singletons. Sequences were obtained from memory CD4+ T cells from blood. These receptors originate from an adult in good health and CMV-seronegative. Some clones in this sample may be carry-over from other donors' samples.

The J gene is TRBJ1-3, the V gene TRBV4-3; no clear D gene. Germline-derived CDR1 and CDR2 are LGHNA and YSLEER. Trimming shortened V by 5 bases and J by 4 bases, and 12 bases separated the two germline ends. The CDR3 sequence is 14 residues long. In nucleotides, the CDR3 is TGCGCCAGCAGCTCCGCGGCGAACGGAAACACCATATATTTT. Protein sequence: CASSSAANGNTIYF.

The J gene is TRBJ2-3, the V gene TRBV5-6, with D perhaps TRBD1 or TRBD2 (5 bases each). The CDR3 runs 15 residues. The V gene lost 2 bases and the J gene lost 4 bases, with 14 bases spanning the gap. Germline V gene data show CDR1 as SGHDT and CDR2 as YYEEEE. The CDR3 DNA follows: TGTGCCAGCAGCTTTTTGAGCCAGGGAGCAGATACGCAGTATTTT. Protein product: CASSFLSQGADTQYF.

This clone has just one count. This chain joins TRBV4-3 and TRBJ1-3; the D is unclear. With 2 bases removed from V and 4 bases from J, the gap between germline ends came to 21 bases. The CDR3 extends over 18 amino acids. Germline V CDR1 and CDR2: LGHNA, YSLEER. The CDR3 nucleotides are TGCGCCAGCAGCCAAAAATACCTCGGTCCCGAACGAGGAAACACCATATATTTT. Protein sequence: CASSQKYLGPERGNTIYF.

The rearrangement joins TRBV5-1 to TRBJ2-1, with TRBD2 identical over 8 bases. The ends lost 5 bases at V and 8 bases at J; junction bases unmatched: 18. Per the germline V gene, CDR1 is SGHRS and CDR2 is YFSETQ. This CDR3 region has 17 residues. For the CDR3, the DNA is TGCGCCAGCAGATCCACCGGGACTAGGAGCCCTACTTATGAGCAGTTCTTC. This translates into CASRSTGTRSPTYEQFF.

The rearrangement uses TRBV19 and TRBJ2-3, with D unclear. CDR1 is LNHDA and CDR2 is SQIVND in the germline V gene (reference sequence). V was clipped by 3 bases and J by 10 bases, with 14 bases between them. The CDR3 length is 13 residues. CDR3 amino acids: CASSMSPPGPQYF. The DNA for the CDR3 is TGTGCCAGTAGTATGTCCCCGCCCGGCCCGCAGTATTTT.

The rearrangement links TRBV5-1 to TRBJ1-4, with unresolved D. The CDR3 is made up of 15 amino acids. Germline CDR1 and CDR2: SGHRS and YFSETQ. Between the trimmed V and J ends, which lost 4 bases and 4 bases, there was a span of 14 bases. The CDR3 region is CASSRTGPINEKLFF. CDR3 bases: TGCGCCAGCAGCCGGACGGGCCCGATTAATGAAAAACTGTTTTTT.

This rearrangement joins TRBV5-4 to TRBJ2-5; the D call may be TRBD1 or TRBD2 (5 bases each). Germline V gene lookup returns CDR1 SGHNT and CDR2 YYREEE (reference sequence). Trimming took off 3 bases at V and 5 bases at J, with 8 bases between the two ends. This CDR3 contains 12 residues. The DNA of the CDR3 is TGTGCCAGCAGCTGGGACCGGGAGACCCAGTACTTC. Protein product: CASSWDRETQYF.

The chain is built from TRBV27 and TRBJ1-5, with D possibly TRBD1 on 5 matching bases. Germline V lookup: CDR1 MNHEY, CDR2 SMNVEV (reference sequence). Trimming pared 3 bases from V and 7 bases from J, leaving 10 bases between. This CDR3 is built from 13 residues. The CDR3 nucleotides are TGTGCCAGCAGTTTCGAAGAGGGGCAGCCCCAGCATTTT. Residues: CASSFEEGQPQHF.

CDR3 sequence reads: CASSPTGGGEKLFF. For the CDR3, the DNA is TGTGCCAGCAGTCCCACAGGGGGGGGTGAAAAACTGTTTTTT. V and J are TRBV6-5 and TRBJ1-4; 8 nucleotides align to TRBD1. V dropped 5 bases and J dropped 7; count of bases not matched to a gene: 6. CDR3 size: 14 residues. From germline, CDR1 is MNHEY and CDR2 SVGAGI.